These 10 T cell receptor beta chains originate from one sample sequenced in a study of blood T cell repertoires in COVID-19. This table comes from immunoSEQ multiplex PCR, and its TCRdb copy is limited to in-frame clones, with some not included. Seen here are over 60,000 clones, over 80% observed once, and the top ten hold roughly 15%. The material sequenced was peripheral blood. The receptors derive from an elderly woman with acute or convalescent COVID-19.

This sequence joins TRBV19 and TRBJ2-5; the D is unclear. Between the trimmed V and J ends, which lost 5 bases and 4 bases, there was a span of 11 bases. Germline-derived CDR1 and CDR2 are LNHDA and SQIVND (reference sequence). This CDR3 region has 13 residues. CDR3 sequence: CASSPPAVETQYF. CDR3 DNA: TGTGCCAGTAGTCCCCCCGCAGTAGAGACCCAGTACTTC.

The rearrangement uses TRBV10-3 and TRBJ2-7, with 9 bases fitting TRBD2. Trimming cost V 7 bases and J 0 bases; bases outside gene matches: 4. Germline values: CDR1 ENHRY, CDR2 SYGVKD. The CDR3 sequence is 14 residues long. The CDR3 sequence is CAINGREGSYEQYF. The CDR3 DNA is TGTGCCATCAATGGGCGGGAGGGCTCCTACGAGCAGTACTTC.

The chain employs TRBV6-1 and TRBJ2-2, with a weak D call TRBD1 (5 bases). This CDR3 is built from 13 residues. Germline CDR1 and CDR2: MNHNS and SASEGT. Trimming shortened V by 5 bases and J by 3 bases, and 7 bases separated the two germline ends. CDR3 in amino acids: CASSQTDTGELFF. The DNA of the CDR3 is TGTGCCAGCAGTCAGACAGACACCGGGGAGCTGTTTTTT.

The chain employs TRBV28 and TRBJ2-7; unclear D gene. The CDR3 sequence is 12 residues long. The V gene lost 5 bases and the J gene lost 0 bases, with 5 bases spanning the gap. Germline V gene data show CDR1 as MDHEN and CDR2 as SYDVKM. CDR3 DNA: TGTGCCAGCAGTCCTCCCTCCTACGAGCAGTACTTC. It encodes CASSPPSYEQYF.

The chain employs TRBV14 and TRBJ2-1, with D perhaps matching TRBD1 (5 bases). Germline values: CDR1 SGHDN, CDR2 FVKESK. The germline V and J ends were trimmed by 1 base and 4 bases, with 5 bases remaining between them. This CDR3 has 13 residues. This chain's CDR3 is CASSQGQYNEQFF. Written as DNA, the CDR3 is TGTGCCAGCAGCCAAGGACAGTACAATGAGCAGTTCTTC.

The V gene is TRBV7-9, the J gene TRBJ2-7; 7 bases line up with TRBD1. Germline V lookup: CDR1 SEHNR, CDR2 FQNEAQ (reference sequence). The length of the CDR3 is 14 residues. Losses at the gene ends were 5 bases for V and 0 bases for J; bases not matched to a gene: 4. As DNA, the CDR3 is TGTGCCAGCAGCCCACAGGGGTCCTCCTACGAGCAGTACTTC. Protein product: CASSPQGSSYEQYF.

The chain uses TRBV2 and TRBJ2-7; 7 bases are a match to TRBD2. Germline CDR1 SNHLY, CDR2 FYNNEI. V gave up 0 bases and J gave up 6 bases; unmatched junction bases: 8. The CDR3 spans 15 residues. CDR3 region: CASSEAGGTQVEQYF. The CDR3 coding sequence is TGTGCCAGCAGTGAAGCGGGAGGGACCCAGGTCGAGCAGTACTTC. Full variable domain (outside the CDR3, taken from reference TRBV2 and TRBJ2-7): EPEVTQTPSHQVTQMGQEVILRCVPISNHLYFYWYRQILGQKVEFLVSFYNNEISEKSEIFDDQFSVERPDGSNFTLKIRSTKLEDSAMYFCASSEAGGTQVEQYFGPGTRLTVT.

V usage is TRBV7-9 and J usage is TRBJ1-4; the match to TRBD1 covers 8 bases. The CDR3 is 17 residues long. Germline assignment: CDR1 SEHNR and CDR2 FQNEAQ (reference sequence). The V and J ends lost 5 bases and 3 bases, in that order; junction bases with no gene match: 11. CDR3 nucleotide sequence: TGTGCCAGCAGCAGTGGACAGGGTCTGTGGGCTAATGAAAAACTGTTTTTT. It translates to CASSSGQGLWANEKLFF.

This clone was picked up many times. The gene calls are TRBV7-2 and TRBJ2-2; TRBD1 agrees at 7 bases. Germline CDR1 is SGHTA and CDR2 is FQGNSA. Losses at the gene ends were 6 bases for V and 5 bases for J; bases not matched to a gene: 9. CDR3 size: 15 residues. The CDR3 region has the DNA TGTGCCAGCAGGGAAGGGGGCGCAGGAACCGGGGAGCTGTTTTTT. Translation gives CASREGGAGTGELFF.

The chain recombines TRBV19 with TRBJ1-1; 8 nucleotides align to TRBD1. This CDR3 contains 13 residues. The trim removed 7 bases at V and 5 bases at J, leaving 6 bases unmatched. CDR1 and CDR2 from the germline V gene are LNHDA and SQIVND (reference sequence). The CDR3 coding sequence is TGTGCCAGTACCGCAGGGGGCAGGACTGAAGCTTTCTTT. This sequence encodes CASTAGGRTEAFF.